These 14 T cell receptor beta chains share one sample of origin, sequenced in a study of cytomegalovirus exposure and HLA in healthy donors. TCRdb's table, derived via immunoSEQ multiplex PCR, lists solely in-frame clones and lacks some. The sample has about 130,000 clones; about nine tenths are singletons. Sequenced material: PBMCs. These receptors came from a man aged 25-45 years in good health and CMV-seronegative.

This rearrangement joins TRBV2 to TRBJ1-2, with 7 nucleotides matching TRBD1. The CDR3 runs to 14 residues. V was pared by 6 bases and J by 1 base, with 5 bases of the junction left unmatched. Germline CDR1 reads SNHLY; CDR2 reads FYNNEI. The CDR3 spells CASRRGQNNYGYTF. CDR3 sequence (DNA): TGTGCCAGCAGGAGGGGGCAGAATAACTATGGCTACACCTTC.

A few counts support this clone. The V call is TRBV9, the J call TRBJ2-1; 7 bases agree with TRBD2. V lost 4 bases, J lost 1 base, and 5 bases stayed unmatched. This CDR3 comprises 15 residues. The germline gives CDR1 SGDLS, CDR2 YYNGEE. The CDR3 DNA is TGTGCCAGCAGCTTACGCGGGAGTTCCTACAATGAGCAGTTCTTC. This codes for CASSLRGSSYNEQFF. Drawing the rest from reference TRBV9 and TRBJ2-1, the complete variable domain is DSGVTQTPKHLITATGQRVTLRCSPRSGDLSVYWYQQSLDQGLQFLIQYYNGEERAKGNILERFSAQQFPDLHSELNLSSLELGDSALYFCASSLRGSSYNEQFFGPGTRLTVL.

This rearrangement joins TRBV5-6 to TRBJ2-7; TRBD1 might be the D (6 bases). V lost 2 bases to trimming and J lost 6 bases, with 9 bases between them. Germline assignment: CDR1 SGHDT and CDR2 YYEEEE. This CDR3 contains 12 residues. CDR3 loop: CASSLQGFEQYF. DNA for the CDR3: TGTGCCAGCAGCTTACAGGGTTTCGAGCAGTACTTC.

The chain combines TRBV5-6 with TRBJ1-2; maybe TRBD1 (5 bases). The CDR3 contains 14 residues. Germline V gives CDR1 SGHDT, CDR2 YYEEEE. The V gene lost 4 bases and the J gene lost 0 bases, with 10 bases spanning the gap. The CDR3 DNA reads TGTGCCAGCAGCCAAGGGGTAACTAACTATGGCTACACCTTC. It specifies CASSQGVTNYGYTF.

The gene calls are TRBV5-8 and TRBJ2-7; 13 positions match TRBD2. CDR1 is SGHTS, CDR2 YDEGEE, per germline. The CDR3 is 13 residues long. The DNA of the CDR3 is TGTGCCAGCAGCCGACGGACTAGCGGGAGAATTAAGGTC. Residues: CASSRRTSGRIKV.

The chain couples TRBV25-1 to TRBJ2-2, with TRBD2 matching 7 bases. V shed 1 base, J shed 4 bases, and the junction held 3 bases outside the gene matches. In germline, CDR1 is MGHDK, CDR2 SYGVNS. CDR3 length: 15 amino acids. The CDR3 bases are TGTGCCAGCAGTGAATTGCGGGAGAGCACCGGGGAGCTGTTTTTT. Its translation is CASSELRESTGELFF.

The chain joins TRBV6-5 to TRBJ1-2; tentative D call: TRBD1 (6 bases). This CDR3 has 14 amino acids. V shed 7 bases and J shed 0 bases, with 12 bases lying between them. Germline V CDR1 and CDR2: MNHEY, SVGAGI. CDR3 protein: CASKKQGANYGYTF. The CDR3 DNA is TGTGCCAGCAAGAAACAGGGAGCTAACTATGGCTACACCTTC.

The chain couples TRBV27 to TRBJ1-2; 8 bases map to TRBD1. V shed 3 bases and J 4 bases; nucleotides not matched to a gene: 7. The germline gives CDR1 MNHEY, CDR2 SMNVEV (reference sequence). The CDR3 is 15 amino acids. CDR3 amino acids: CASSFDPGGSYGYTF. The CDR3 DNA reads as TGTGCCAGCAGTTTTGATCCAGGGGGCAGCTATGGCTACACCTTC.

The CDR3 loop is CASSSPRAKNIQYF. The CDR3 DNA sequence: TGTGCCAGCAGCTCCCCCCGTGCCAAAAACATTCAGTACTTC. The V gene is TRBV11-2, the J gene TRBJ2-4; D unresolved. The V end lost 4 bases, the J end lost 1 base, and 8 bases lay between the germline ends. In germline, CDR1 is SGHAT, CDR2 FQNNGV. The CDR3 has 14 amino acids.

The chain couples TRBV4-1 to TRBJ2-3, with D possibly TRBD2 on 6 matching bases. Germline V gene sequence: CDR1 MGHRA, CDR2 YSYEKL. This CDR3 comprises 16 residues. V dropped 0 bases and J dropped 4 bases, with 14 bases sitting between them. The CDR3 DNA is TGCGCCAGCAGCCAAGATTGGCCTAGCGAGGCAGATACGCAGTATTTT. Its translation is CASSQDWPSEADTQYF.

This clone was counted a single time. The CDR3 loop is CASIGGWAKNIQYF. The CDR3 DNA follows: TGTGCCAGCATAGGCGGGTGGGCCAAAAACATTCAGTACTTC. The chain combines TRBV2 with TRBJ2-4; possibly TRBD2 for D (5 bases). This CDR3 has 14 amino acids. Trimming removed 7 bases from V and 1 base from J, with 11 bases in between. The V gene's germline CDR1 is SNHLY and CDR2 FYNNEI.

The chain is built from TRBV9 and TRBJ1-2; TRBD1 agrees at 7 bases. With V trimmed by 0 bases and J by 2 bases, 10 bases remained unmatched. This CDR3 has 17 amino acids. Germline loops: CDR1 SGDLS, CDR2 YYNGEE. The CDR3 is CASSVGLETGPNYGYTF. CDR3 in DNA: TGTGCCAGCAGCGTAGGTTTGGAGACAGGGCCCAACTATGGCTACACCTTC.

In its sample, this clone was seen a few times. V is TRBV19 and J is TRBJ1-1; perhaps TRBD1 as D (6 bases). There are 14 residues in the CDR3. Germline CDR1 reads LNHDA; CDR2 reads SQIVND (reference sequence). V was pared by 5 bases and J by 2 bases, with 12 bases between. For the CDR3, the DNA is TGTGCCAGTAGTGTGGGGACATATAACACTGAAGCTTTCTTT. Protein: CASSVGTYNTEAFF.

This clone was counted once. The rearrangement uses TRBV29-1 and TRBJ2-3, with no clear D. The CDR3 sequence is 13 residues long. V was cut by 4 bases and J by 0 bases, with 8 bases left in between. The germline V gene has CDR1 SQVTM and CDR2 ANQGSEA. As DNA, the CDR3 is TGCAGCGTTGTAGTGTACAGCACAGATACGCAGTATTTT. It encodes CSVVVYSTDTQYF.